This section outlines one TCR beta chain sequence together with its context. Its target is unknown. V trimming: 3 bases; J trimming: 1 base; junction bases outside the gene matches: 6. Germline CDR1 and CDR2: DFQATT and SNEGSKA (reference sequence). This CDR3 region has 15 residues. These data are taken from a study of T-cell memory formation after mild COVID-19. The overall study: Across donors, TCR clusters were largely donor specific. Whole-study results and caveats: CD4+ contracting clones were found mainly in CM and EM, and CD8+ ones in EMRA. Some clones that responded turned up in pre-infection memory, which suggests that cross-reactive memory joined in.

Constant-segment primers served in 5'RACE that generated TCR alpha and TCR beta cDNA libraries bearing sample barcodes and UMIs. TCRdb independently ran MiXCR on the 5' RACE reads; one entry per CDR3 protein. The table has some 64,000 distinct CDR3 sequences, roughly 9.9% seen once. The sequence derives from a young man who had mild COVID-19 (a few samples of this study predate the infection). Cell type and time point are not known. The genes are TRBV20-1 and TRBJ2-3; 8 bases map to TRBD2. The sequenced sample was PBMCs or a T cell subset sorted from them (not recorded which). The CDR3 coding sequence is TGCAGTGCTAGTGCATTAGCGGGGCGCACAGATACGCAGTATTTT. This translates into CSASALAGRTDTQYF.